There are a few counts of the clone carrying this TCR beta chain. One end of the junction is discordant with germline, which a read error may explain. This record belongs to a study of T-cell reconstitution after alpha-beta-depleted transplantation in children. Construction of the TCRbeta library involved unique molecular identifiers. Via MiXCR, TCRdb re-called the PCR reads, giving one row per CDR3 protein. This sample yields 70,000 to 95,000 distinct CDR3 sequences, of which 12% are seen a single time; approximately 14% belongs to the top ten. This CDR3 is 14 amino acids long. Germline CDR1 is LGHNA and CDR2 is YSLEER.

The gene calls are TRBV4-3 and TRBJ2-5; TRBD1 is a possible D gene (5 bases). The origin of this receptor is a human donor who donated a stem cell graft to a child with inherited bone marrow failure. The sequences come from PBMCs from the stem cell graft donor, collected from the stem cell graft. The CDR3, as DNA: TGCGCCAGCAGCCAAGAATGGGGCCGAGAGACCCAGTACTTT. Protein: CASSQEWGRETQYF.